The 7 T cell receptor beta chains presented below share a single source sample, sequenced in a study of blood T cell repertoires in COVID-19. Measured with immunoSEQ multiplex PCR; TCRdb has only the in-frame clones, and not every one. The table lists roughly 140,000 clones, about 79% of them singletons, with roughly 9.8% in the top ten. Source material: peripheral blood. Receptor source: a woman in her 50s with acute or convalescent COVID-19.

The chain couples TRBV2 to TRBJ2-7; 10 bases align to TRBD1. This CDR3 has 16 amino acids. Germline CDR1 and CDR2: SNHLY and FYNNEI. Trimming took 5 bases from V and 0 from J; bases not matched to a gene: 7. Written as DNA, the CDR3 is TGTGCCAGCAGTCTCGCGGACAGGGGGGGCTCCTACGAGCAGTACTTC. It specifies CASSLADRGGSYEQYF. Variable domain in full (rest from reference TRBV2 and TRBJ2-7): EPEVTQTPSHQVTQMGQEVILRCVPISNHLYFYWYRQILGQKVEFLVSFYNNEISEKSEIFDDQFSVERPDGSNFTLKIRSTKLEDSAMYFCASSLADRGGSYEQYFGPGTRLTVT.

The genes are TRBV6-5 and TRBJ1-3; weak D call: TRBD1 (6 bases). CDR1 and CDR2 from the germline V gene are MNHEY and SVGAGI. The V end lost 8 bases, the J end lost 4 bases, and 9 bases lay between the germline ends. The CDR3 extends over 12 amino acids. CDR3 loop: CASRDNGNTIYF. The DNA for the CDR3 is TGTGCCAGCCGGGACAACGGAAACACCATATATTTT.

This clone appeared once. The chain employs TRBV15 and TRBJ2-5, with a possible D match to TRBD1 (6 bases). The CDR3 loop spans 14 amino acids. V dropped 2 bases and J dropped 1 base, with 8 bases sitting between them. Germline V CDR1 and CDR2: LNHNV, YYDKDF (reference sequence). CDR3 residues: CATSRTGFQETQYF. The CDR3 nucleotides read TGTGCCACCAGCAGAACAGGGTTCCAAGAGACCCAGTACTTC.

This clone was recorded only once. This chain links TRBV18 with TRBJ1-2; D possibly corresponds to TRBD1 (5 bases). Germline CDR1 is KGHSH and CDR2 is LQKENI. There are 16 residues in the CDR3. Deletions cut 2 bases from V and 6 bases from J, with 19 bases between. Written as DNA, the CDR3 is TGTGCCAGCTCACCAGACCTCCTGACAGCCCGGAATGGCTACACCTTC. Its translation: CASSPDLLTARNGYTF.

V is TRBV5-4 and J is TRBJ2-7; TRBD1 aligns across 8 bases. From germline, CDR1 is SGHNT and CDR2 YYREEE (reference sequence). V was clipped by 0 bases and J by 6 bases; unmatched bases: 8. CDR3 length equals 15 residues. CDR3 sequence (DNA): TGTGCCAGCAGCTTGGGCCTCGAAGGGACAGGCGAGCAGTACTTC. Its translation is CASSLGLEGTGEQYF.

The rearrangement links TRBV10-3 to TRBJ2-1; 9 bases match TRBD1. Germline-derived CDR1 and CDR2 are ENHRY and SYGVKD. After removal of 6 bases from V and 6 bases from J, the junction contained 6 bases not matched to a gene. The CDR3 consists of 14 residues. The CDR3 sequence is CAISLTTGGNEQFF. The CDR3 region has the DNA TGTGCCATCAGCTTAACGACAGGGGGCAATGAGCAGTTCTTC.

This chain links TRBV4-2 with TRBJ1-1; TRBD1 agrees at 7 bases. From germline, CDR1 is LGHNA and CDR2 YNFKEQ. Unmatched junction bases numbered 5, after V lost 4 bases and J lost 0 bases. The length of the CDR3 is 15 residues. The CDR3 nucleotides are TGTGCCAGCAGCCGGGACAGCAACATGAACACTGAAGCTTTCTTT. Translated: CASSRDSNMNTEAFF.